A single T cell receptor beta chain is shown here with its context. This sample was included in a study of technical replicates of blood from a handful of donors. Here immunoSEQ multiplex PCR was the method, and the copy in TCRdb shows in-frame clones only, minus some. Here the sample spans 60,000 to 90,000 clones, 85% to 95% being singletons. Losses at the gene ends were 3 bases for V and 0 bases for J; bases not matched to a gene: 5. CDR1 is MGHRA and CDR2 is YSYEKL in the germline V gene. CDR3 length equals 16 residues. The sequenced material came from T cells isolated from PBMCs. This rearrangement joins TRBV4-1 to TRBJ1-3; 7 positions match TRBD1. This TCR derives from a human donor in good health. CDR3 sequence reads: CASSHPGTDSGNTIYF. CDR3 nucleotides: TGCGCCAGCAGCCATCCCGGGACAGACTCTGGAAACACCATATATTTT.